The rows below give T cell receptor beta chains drawn from one sample of a study of blood T cell repertoires in COVID-19. Only in-frame clones appear in the TCRdb table, and some are missing; sequencing was by immunoSEQ multiplex PCR. The data contain 55,000 to 80,000 clones, approximately 80% of them singletons. Sample: peripheral blood. These receptor sequences come from a woman aged 70 to 79 with acute or convalescent COVID-19. CDR3s include the opening cysteine and the closing phenylalanine or tryptophan. D genes are given only for firm matches. Where a row states a size, it is once, few, many or the class of an expanded clone; other rows omit it.

CDR3 DNA: TGTGCCAGTAGTATAGATCGTTCTAGCGGGAGGAAGAATGAGCAGTTCTTC
CDR3 protein: CASSIDRSSGRKNEQFF
D gene: TRBD2
V gene: TRBV19
J gene: TRBJ2-1
clone size: few
CDR3 length: 17

CDR3 DNA: TGTGCCAGCAAGGCCCTACAGGGTAACAATCAGCCCCAGCATTTT
CDR3 protein: CASKALQGNNQPQHF
D gene: .
V gene: TRBV28
J gene: TRBJ1-5
clone size: .
CDR3 length: 15

CDR3 DNA: TGTGCCAGTAGTATCGCAGATACGCAGTATTTT
CDR3 protein: CASSIADTQYF
D gene: .
V gene: TRBV19
J gene: TRBJ2-3
clone size: .
CDR3 length: 11

CDR3 DNA: TGTGCCAGCAGCTCGACAGAAGACTATGGCTACACCTTC
CDR3 protein: CASSSTEDYGYTF
D gene: .
V gene: TRBV6-5
J gene: TRBJ1-2
clone size: .
CDR3 length: 13

CDR3 DNA: TGTGCCTGGAGTTCTGGGCAGTTTAATGAAAAACTGTTTTTT
CDR3 protein: CAWSSGQFNEKLFF
D gene: .
V gene: TRBV30
J gene: TRBJ1-4
clone size: .
CDR3 length: 14

CDR3 DNA: TGTGCCAGTAGTGGACAGGCGGCTAGCAATCAGCCCCAGCATTTT
CDR3 protein: CASSGQAASNQPQHF
D gene: TRBD1
V gene: TRBV19
J gene: TRBJ1-5
clone size: .
CDR3 length: 15

CDR3 DNA: TGTGCCAGCAGTTTTACAGGGGGCGGACAAGCTTTCTTT
CDR3 protein: CASSFTGGGQAFF
D gene: TRBD1
V gene: TRBV6-6
J gene: TRBJ1-1
clone size: .
CDR3 length: 13

CDR3 DNA: TGTGCCAGCAGCCAAGCGGGAGCCAAAAACATTCAGTACTTC
CDR3 protein: CASSQAGAKNIQYF
D gene: .
V gene: TRBV4-2
J gene: TRBJ2-4
clone size: .
CDR3 length: 14

CDR3 DNA: TGTGCCAGCAGCAGTCGGGACAGCCTAAACATTCAGTACTTC
CDR3 protein: CASSSRDSLNIQYF
D gene: TRBD1
V gene: TRBV7-2
J gene: TRBJ2-4
clone size: .
CDR3 length: 14

CDR3 DNA: TGTGCCAGCAGCCAAGGACAGGGGAAAAATCAGCCCCAGCATTTT
CDR3 protein: CASSQGQGKNQPQHF
D gene: TRBD1
V gene: TRBV3-1/TRBV3-2
J gene: TRBJ1-5
clone size: .
CDR3 length: 15

CDR3 DNA: TGTGCCAGCAGTTACTCCGGGACTAGCACCTACGAGCAGTACTTC
CDR3 protein: CASSYSGTSTYEQYF
D gene: TRBD2
V gene: TRBV6-5
J gene: TRBJ2-7
clone size: .
CDR3 length: 15

CDR3 DNA: TGTGCCAGCAGCTTACAGGGGGCGCGGTACACTGAAGCTTTCTTT
CDR3 protein: CASSLQGARYTEAFF
D gene: TRBD1
V gene: TRBV5-6
J gene: TRBJ1-1
clone size: .
CDR3 length: 15